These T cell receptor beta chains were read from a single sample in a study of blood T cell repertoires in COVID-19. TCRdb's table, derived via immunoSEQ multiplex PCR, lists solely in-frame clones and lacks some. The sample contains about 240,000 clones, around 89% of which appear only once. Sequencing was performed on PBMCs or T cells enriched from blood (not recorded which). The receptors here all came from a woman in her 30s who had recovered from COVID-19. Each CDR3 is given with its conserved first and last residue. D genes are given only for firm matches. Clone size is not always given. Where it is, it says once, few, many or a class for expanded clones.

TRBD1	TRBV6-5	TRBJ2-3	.	TGTGCCAGCAGTCCACCAACCGGGACAGCAGATACGCAGTATTTT	CASSPPTGTADTQYF
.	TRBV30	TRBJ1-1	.	TGTGCCTGGAGTGTACCCGGGGGCACTGAAGCTTTCTTT	CAWSVPGGTEAFF
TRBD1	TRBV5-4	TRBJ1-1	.	TGTGCCAGCAGCGCCCGGGACAGGGGGCGAGTTGAAGCTTTCTTT	CASSARDRGRVEAFF
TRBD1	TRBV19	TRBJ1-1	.	TGTGCCAGTAGCCTCAGGGGGCCCACTGAAGCTTTCTTT	CASSLRGPTEAFF
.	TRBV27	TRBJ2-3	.	TGTGCCAGCAGTCTGCGAGTGGAGTCAGATACGCAGTATTTT	CASSLRVESDTQYF
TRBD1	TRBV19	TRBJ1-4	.	TGTGCCACAACTACGACAGGGACTAATGAAAAACTGTTTTTT	CATTTTGTNEKLFF
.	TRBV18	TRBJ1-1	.	TGTGCCAGCTCTTATCAGGACAAGAACACTGAAGCTTTCTTT	CASSYQDKNTEAFF
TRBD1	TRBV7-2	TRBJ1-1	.	TGTGCCAGCAGGACTGGGACAGGGGGCGCGGACACTGAAGCTTTCTTT	CASRTGTGGADTEAFF
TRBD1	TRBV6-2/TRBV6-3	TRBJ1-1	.	TGTGCCAGCAGTTACCTCGGACAGGGGGACACTGAAGCTTTCTTT	CASSYLGQGDTEAFF
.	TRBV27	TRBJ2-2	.	TGTGCCAGCAGTTTCTCCTGGGCCTCATTAAACACCGGGGAGCTGTTTTTT	CASSFSWASLNTGELFF
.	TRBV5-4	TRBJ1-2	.	TGTGCCAGCAGCCCCCAACGCAACAGATTTTTTTATGGCTACACCTTC	CASSPQRNRFFYGYTF
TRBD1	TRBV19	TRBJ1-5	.	TGTGCCAGTACCACCGGGACAGGGGGACAGCCCCAGCATTTT	CASTTGTGGQPQHF
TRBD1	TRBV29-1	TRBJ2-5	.	TGCAGCGCCGCTGAGGCGGGACAGGGGGCAGAGACCCAGTACTTC	CSAAEAGQGAETQYF
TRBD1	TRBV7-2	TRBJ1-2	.	TGTGCCAGCACCCCAACCGGACAGGCTTCTAACTATGGCTACACCTTC	CASTPTGQASNYGYTF
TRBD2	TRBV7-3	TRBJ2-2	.	TGTGCCAGCAGCTCCGGGACTAGGGGGGCCGGGGAGCTGTTTTTT	CASSSGTRGAGELFF
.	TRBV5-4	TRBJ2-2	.	TGTGCCAGCAGCTTTTACAGTCAGGGCACCGGGGAGCTGTTTTTT	CASSFYSQGTGELFF
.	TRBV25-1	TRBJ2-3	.	TGTGCCAGCAGTGAAGGCGGGAGCACAGATACGCAGTATTTT	CASSEGGSTDTQYF
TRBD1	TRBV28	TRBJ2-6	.	TGTGCCAGCAGTTCACCGGGACAGGATTACCCCTCTGGGGCCAACGTCCTGACTTTC	CASSSPGQDYPSGANVLTF
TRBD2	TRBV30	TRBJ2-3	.	TGTGCCTGGAGCAGACTAGCGGGGAGCACAGATACGCAGTATTTT	CAWSRLAGSTDTQYF
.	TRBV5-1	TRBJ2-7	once	TGCGCCAGCAGTTCAGACAGGCCCTACGAGCAGTACTTC	CASSSDRPYEQYF
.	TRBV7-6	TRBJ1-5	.	TGTGCCAGCAGCCCCGGGCAGGGAAGCAATCAGCCCCAGCATTTT	CASSPGQGSNQPQHF
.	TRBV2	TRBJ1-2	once	TGTGCCAGCAAATCTTCGGGACAAAACTATGGCTACACCTTC	CASKSSGQNYGYTF
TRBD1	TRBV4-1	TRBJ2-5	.	TGCGCCAGCAGCCAAGGGGACAGGGTAGAGACCCAGTACTTC	CASSQGDRVETQYF
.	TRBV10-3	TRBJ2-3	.	TGTGCCATTAGTTCAGGTTACACAGATACGCAGTATTTT	CAISSGYTDTQYF
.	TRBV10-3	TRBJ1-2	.	TGTGCCATCAGTGGGTGGGACTCTAACTATGGCTACACCTTC	CAISGWDSNYGYTF
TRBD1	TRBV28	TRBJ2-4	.	TGTGCCAGCAGTTTAGCAGACAGGGCCCAAAACATTCAGTACTTC	CASSLADRAQNIQYF
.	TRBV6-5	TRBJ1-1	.	TGTGCCAGCATGACTACCCGGGGGAGGACTTTCTTT	CASMTTRGRTFF
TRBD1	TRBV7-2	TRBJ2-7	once	TGTGCCAGCAGCTTAGCCCGGGACAGTTTCTACGAGCAGTACTTC	CASSLARDSFYEQYF
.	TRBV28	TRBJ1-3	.	TGTGCCAGCAGTGCAACAGTGCACTCTGGAAACACCATATATTTT	CASSATVHSGNTIYF
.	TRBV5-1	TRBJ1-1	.	TGCGCCAGCAGCCCGCACTCACAGGACCAGGGGACTGAAGCTTTCTTT	CASSPHSQDQGTEAFF
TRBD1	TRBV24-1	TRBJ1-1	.	TGTGCCACCAGTGATGGGGGACAGGGGGCGACACAGACTTTCTTT	CATSDGGQGATQTFF
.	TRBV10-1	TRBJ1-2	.	TGCGCCAGCATACGACAGGTAGGTGCCTATGGCTACACCTTC	CASIRQVGAYGYTF
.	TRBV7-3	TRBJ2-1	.	TGTGCCAGCAGCTTACTTGGAGGTGAGCAGTTCTTC	CASSLLGGEQFF
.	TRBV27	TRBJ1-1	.	TGTGCCAGCAGTTTCAAGGCGGGCGCTGAAGCTTTCTTT	CASSFKAGAEAFF
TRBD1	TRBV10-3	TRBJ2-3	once	TGTGCCATCAGTAAGGACAGGGGTGGGAGCACAGATACGCAGTATTTT	CAISKDRGGSTDTQYF
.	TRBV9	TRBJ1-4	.	TGTGCCAGCAGTCCTTGGGGCACCGTTGGAAATGAAAAACTGTTTTTT	CASSPWGTVGNEKLFF
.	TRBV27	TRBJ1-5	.	TGTGCCTCCGGGAGTAGTCACAATCAGCCCCAGCATTTT	CASGSSHNQPQHF
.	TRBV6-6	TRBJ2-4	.	TGTGCCAGCAGTTACGAGGTAGCCCTAGCCAAAAACATTCAGTACTTC	CASSYEVALAKNIQYF
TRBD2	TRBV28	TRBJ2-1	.	TGTGCCAGCAGTTTAATGGGGGGGAACAATGAGCAGTTCTTC	CASSLMGGNNEQFF
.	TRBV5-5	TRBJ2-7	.	TGTGCCAGCAGCTTGGCCGGCGAGGAAGAGCAGTACTTC	CASSLAGEEEQYF
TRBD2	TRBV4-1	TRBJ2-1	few	TGCGCCAGCAGCCAAGGGGCCCCTCTAGCGGGATCCCACAATGAGCAGTTCTTC	CASSQGAPLAGSHNEQFF
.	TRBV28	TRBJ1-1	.	TGTGCCAGCAGTTTGCCTTATCAGGGTGAAGGCACTGAAGCTTTCTTT	CASSLPYQGEGTEAFF
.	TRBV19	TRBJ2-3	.	TGTGCCAGTAGTATGGGGCGCGGTTATACGCAGTATTTT	CASSMGRGYTQYF
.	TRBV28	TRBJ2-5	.	TGTGCCAGCAGTTTGAGAGAAGATCTCCAAGAGACCCAGTACTTC	CASSLREDLQETQYF
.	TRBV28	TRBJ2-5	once	TGTGCCAGCTTTAAGGCGGTCGGGTTTATTGGAGAGACCCAGTACTTC	CASFKAVGFIGETQYF
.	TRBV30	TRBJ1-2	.	TGTGCCTGGGACACAGGGCTGAGGGCTTTCTATGGCTACACCTTC	CAWDTGLRAFYGYTF
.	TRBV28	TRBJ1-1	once	TGTGCCAGCAGCCCCCCCCGAGGGACTGAAGCTTTCTTT	CASSPPRGTEAFF
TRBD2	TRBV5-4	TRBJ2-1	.	TGTGCCAGCAAAGGAGGGGGACTAGCGGCGCACAATGAGCAGTTCTTC	CASKGGGLAAHNEQFF
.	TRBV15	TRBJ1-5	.	TGTGCCACCAGCAGCCGACACATTTTTAATCAGCCCCAGCATTTT	CATSSRHIFNQPQHF
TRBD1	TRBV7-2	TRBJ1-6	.	TGTGCCAGCAGCTCTAGAGGACAGGGGAGTCTCCATTCACCCCTCCACTTT	CASSSRGQGSLHSPLHF